These T cell receptor beta chains were read from a single sample in a study of CD8 T cells in Susac syndrome. TCRdb reanalysed the immunoSEQ multiplex PCR reads using MiXCR and keeps one entry per CDR3 protein. The table has about 180,000 distinct CDR3 sequences, just under 95% seen once. Sequencing was performed on CD4+ T cells from PBMCs. These receptors originate from a human donor with Susac syndrome. Both conserved end residues are part of each CDR3. A D gene is named only where the DNA matches it firmly. Some rows mark clone size as missing; the rest say once, few, many or name a class of expanded clone.

J gene: TRBJ2-3; D gene: .; V gene: TRBV5-4; clone size: .; CDR3 DNA: TGTGCCAGCAGCTCCCCCCAGGGGCCGATTACAGATACGCAGTATTTT; CDR3 protein: CASSSPQGPITDTQYF
J gene: TRBJ2-3; D gene: TRBD2; V gene: TRBV30; clone size: .; CDR3 DNA: TGTGCCTGGGCCGGGACTAGCCTCTCAGATACGCAGTATTTT; CDR3 protein: CAWAGTSLSDTQYF
J gene: TRBJ1-5; D gene: .; V gene: TRBV20-1; clone size: once; CDR3 DNA: TGCAGTGCTAGCGGGCCCCTACTATATAGCAATCAGCCCCAGCATTTT; CDR3 protein: CSASGPLLYSNQPQHF
J gene: TRBJ2-2; D gene: .; V gene: TRBV20-1; clone size: .; CDR3 DNA: TGCAGTGCAAAGGGATCCTGGAACACCGGGGAGCTGTTTTTT; CDR3 protein: CSAKGSWNTGELFF
J gene: TRBJ1-1; D gene: TRBD1; V gene: TRBV5-1; clone size: .; CDR3 DNA: TGCGCCAGCAGCTTGGCCTCAGAGGGGGCAACTGAAGCTTTCTTT; CDR3 protein: CASSLASEGATEAFF
J gene: TRBJ1-2; D gene: .; V gene: TRBV2; clone size: .; CDR3 DNA: TGTGCCAGCGGGGGGGAACTAAACTATGGCTACACCTTC; CDR3 protein: CASGGELNYGYTF
J gene: TRBJ1-1; D gene: TRBD1; V gene: TRBV20-1; clone size: .; CDR3 DNA: TGCAGTGCTAGAGATCTCCTCGGACAGGGGGATACTGAAGCTTTCTTT; CDR3 protein: CSARDLLGQGDTEAFF
J gene: TRBJ2-3; D gene: TRBD1; V gene: TRBV20-1; clone size: .; CDR3 DNA: TGCAGTGCTCGGACAGGGGGAAGAGATACGCAGTATTTT; CDR3 protein: CSARTGGRDTQYF
J gene: TRBJ2-7; D gene: .; V gene: TRBV11-2; clone size: once; CDR3 DNA: TGTGCCAGCAGCTTAATCGGCAGACACTACGAGCAGTACTTC; CDR3 protein: CASSLIGRHYEQYF
J gene: TRBJ2-1; D gene: .; V gene: TRBV30; clone size: .; CDR3 DNA: TGTGCCTGGAGTGTTCTCCTAGCCGGCAATGAGCAGTTCTTC; CDR3 protein: CAWSVLLAGNEQFF
J gene: TRBJ2-7; D gene: TRBD1; V gene: TRBV5-1; clone size: .; CDR3 DNA: TGCGCCAGCAGCTGGGGACAGGGAGATCCCTACGAGCAGTACTTC; CDR3 protein: CASSWGQGDPYEQYF
J gene: TRBJ1-1; D gene: .; V gene: TRBV5-6; clone size: .; CDR3 DNA: TGTGCCAGCAGCTCCCGGCCGACCTCAGCTGAAGCTTTCTTT; CDR3 protein: CASSSRPTSAEAFF
J gene: TRBJ1-2; D gene: TRBD1; V gene: TRBV7-9; clone size: .; CDR3 DNA: TGTGCCAGCAGCCCTCGACAGGGGGCGGACTATGGCTACACCTTC; CDR3 protein: CASSPRQGADYGYTF
J gene: TRBJ2-6; D gene: TRBD1; V gene: TRBV19; clone size: .; CDR3 DNA: TGTGCCAGTACAACGACAGGGGGGAGCTCTGGGGCCAACGTCCTGACTTTC; CDR3 protein: CASTTTGGSSGANVLTF
J gene: TRBJ1-1; D gene: .; V gene: TRBV5-1; clone size: .; CDR3 DNA: TGCGCCAGCAGCTTGCGCTCTGTCCCCGGCACTGAAGCTTTCTTT; CDR3 protein: CASSLRSVPGTEAFF
J gene: TRBJ2-1; D gene: TRBD2; V gene: TRBV5-1; clone size: .; CDR3 DNA: TGCGCCAGCAGCTTGACTAGCGGGGGTAGGAACAATGAGCAGTTCTTC; CDR3 protein: CASSLTSGGRNNEQFF
J gene: TRBJ1-1; D gene: TRBD1; V gene: TRBV5-6; clone size: .; CDR3 DNA: TGTGCCAGCAGCAATTCGCGGACAGGGGGCTTTACTGAAGCTTTCTTT; CDR3 protein: CASSNSRTGGFTEAFF
J gene: TRBJ1-4; D gene: .; V gene: TRBV28; clone size: .; CDR3 DNA: TGTGCCAGCAGTTTGTATAACAGGGCGGGAGCTAATGAAAAACTGTTTTTT; CDR3 protein: CASSLYNRAGANEKLFF
J gene: TRBJ1-1; D gene: .; V gene: TRBV7-9; clone size: .; CDR3 DNA: TGTGCCAGCAGCTTAGGCCGAGGGGGAAAGAATCCTGAAGCTTTCTTT; CDR3 protein: CASSLGRGGKNPEAFF
J gene: TRBJ2-5; D gene: TRBD2; V gene: TRBV18; clone size: few; CDR3 DNA: TGTGCCAGCTCACCTGGCGGGGGAGAGACCCAGTACTTC; CDR3 protein: CASSPGGGETQYF
J gene: TRBJ2-3; D gene: .; V gene: TRBV7-2; clone size: .; CDR3 DNA: TGTGCCAGCAGCTTACTTGAGGACTACACAGATACGCAGTATTTT; CDR3 protein: CASSLLEDYTDTQYF
J gene: TRBJ2-7; D gene: .; V gene: TRBV18; clone size: .; CDR3 DNA: TGTGCCAGCTCACCACGTTTCTTAGTGAATCCCCCCGGAGCAGACACCGGCGAGCAGTACTTC; CDR3 protein: CASSPRFLVNPPGADTGEQYF
J gene: TRBJ1-2; D gene: .; V gene: TRBV7-2; clone size: .; CDR3 DNA: TGTGCCAGCAGCTTAGCGATTATCACCGGTCGAAGAGCGGGCTACACCTTC; CDR3 protein: CASSLAIITGRRAGYTF
J gene: TRBJ2-3; D gene: TRBD2; V gene: TRBV20-1; clone size: .; CDR3 DNA: TGCAGTGCTAGACGGGGGGAGAGCACAGATACGCAGTATTTT; CDR3 protein: CSARRGESTDTQYF
J gene: TRBJ1-2; D gene: TRBD1; V gene: TRBV12-3/TRBV12-4; clone size: .; CDR3 DNA: TGTGCCAGCAGTTTTAATCAGGGGGACGGCTACACCTTC; CDR3 protein: CASSFNQGDGYTF
J gene: TRBJ2-6; D gene: .; V gene: TRBV11-2; clone size: .; CDR3 DNA: TGTGCCAGCAGCTTAACCCCTCAGTCGGCAGGTTACCCGGCGGGGGCCAACGTCCTGACTTTC; CDR3 protein: CASSLTPQSAGYPAGANVLTF
J gene: TRBJ2-2; D gene: .; V gene: TRBV5-1; clone size: .; CDR3 DNA: TGCGCCAGCAGCTTGGGGACTGTTGACACCGGGGAGCTGTTTTTT; CDR3 protein: CASSLGTVDTGELFF
J gene: TRBJ1-1; D gene: .; V gene: TRBV29-1; clone size: .; CDR3 DNA: TGCAGCGTGGGTGAGGGGGGGGCAAACACTGAAGCTTTCTTT; CDR3 protein: CSVGEGGANTEAFF
J gene: TRBJ1-2; D gene: .; V gene: TRBV27; clone size: .; CDR3 DNA: TGTGCCAGCAGTTTTATTCCCAGAAGTGGCTACACCTTC; CDR3 protein: CASSFIPRSGYTF
J gene: TRBJ2-5; D gene: .; V gene: TRBV7-9; clone size: .; CDR3 DNA: TGTGCCAGCAGCTTAGGTCACGGGGAGACCCAGTACTTC; CDR3 protein: CASSLGHGETQYF
J gene: TRBJ1-2; D gene: .; V gene: TRBV13; clone size: .; CDR3 DNA: TGTGCCAGCAGCTTACGGGCCTATGGCTACACCTTC; CDR3 protein: CASSLRAYGYTF
J gene: TRBJ1-1; D gene: .; V gene: TRBV19; clone size: .; CDR3 DNA: TGTGCCAGTAGTATAGGGACAGCAGCAGAAGCTTTCTTT; CDR3 protein: CASSIGTAAEAFF
J gene: TRBJ2-2; D gene: .; V gene: TRBV3-1; clone size: .; CDR3 DNA: TGTGCCAGCAGCCAACTAGTTTCCACCGGGGAGCTGTTTTTT; CDR3 protein: CASSQLVSTGELFF
J gene: TRBJ2-1; D gene: .; V gene: TRBV7-2; clone size: .; CDR3 DNA: TGTGCCAGCAGCTTAGGTCTAGCCCGTCGTTACAATGAGCAGTTCTTC; CDR3 protein: CASSLGLARRYNEQFF
J gene: TRBJ1-1; D gene: TRBD1; V gene: TRBV11-2; clone size: .; CDR3 DNA: TGTGCCAGCAGCTTAGACCCCCGGACAGGGGCCGATGATATGAACACTGAAGCTTTCTTT; CDR3 protein: CASSLDPRTGADDMNTEAFF
J gene: TRBJ2-7; D gene: .; V gene: TRBV7-2; clone size: .; CDR3 DNA: TGTGCCAGCAGCCCCGATCGGGTACCCTACGAGCAGTACTTC; CDR3 protein: CASSPDRVPYEQYF
J gene: TRBJ2-1; D gene: TRBD2; V gene: TRBV7-9; clone size: .; CDR3 DNA: TGTGCCAGCAGCTCCGCTAGCGGGGGGGCAAGGGTGCAGTTCTTC; CDR3 protein: CASSSASGGARVQFF
J gene: TRBJ2-1; D gene: .; V gene: TRBV7-9; clone size: .; CDR3 DNA: TGTGCCAGCAGCTTAGCGCTGGCTATGGATGAGCAGTTCTTC; CDR3 protein: CASSLALAMDEQFF
J gene: TRBJ2-5; D gene: .; V gene: TRBV2; clone size: .; CDR3 DNA: TGTGCCAGCAACTGGGAACCAGGACCCCAGTACTTC; CDR3 protein: CASNWEPGPQYF
J gene: TRBJ2-1; D gene: TRBD2; V gene: TRBV28; clone size: once; CDR3 DNA: TGTGCCAGCGTATTAGCGGGAGGGAGGGCCTACAATGAGCAGTTCTTC; CDR3 protein: CASVLAGGRAYNEQFF
J gene: TRBJ1-1; D gene: .; V gene: TRBV19; clone size: .; CDR3 DNA: TGTGCCAGTAGTATCCCGACAAGAAGTAACACTGAAGCTTTCTTT; CDR3 protein: CASSIPTRSNTEAFF